This T cell receptor beta chain was identified in a study of T cell responses to AZD1222 COVID-19 vaccine. CDR1 is SGHTA, CDR2 FQGNSA, per germline. This CDR3 is built from 15 residues. V lost 0 bases and J 2 bases, leaving 11 bases between the germline ends. Findings and caveats of the study: Vaccine-associated CD4 TCRs spanned spike, dominant at 160-218 and 743-854.

Concerning this clone itself: Its antigen is not identified.

Sequencing used immunoSEQ multiplex PCR; TCRdb keeps in-frame clones, though not all of them. The sample lists roughly 120,000 clones; 75% to 90% were seen once. This receptor was identified in an adult in good health. This sample comprised peripheral blood, obtained on day 0 of MenACWY control vaccination. V is TRBV7-2 and J is TRBJ2-7; D ambiguous. The CDR3 reads CASSLALGFTYEQYF. CDR3 sequence (DNA): TGTGCCAGCAGCTTAGCGCTAGGGTTTACCTACGAGCAGTACTTC.